This T cell receptor (beta chain) was found in a study of blood T cell repertoires in COVID-19 (dated by TCRdb to between 2020 and 2021). Regarding the research as a whole: Samples from collaborators originated in the United States, Italy and Spain and spanned both the acute and convalescent phases of COVID-19. Subjects who had been exposed to COVID-19, were actively infected with it, or had recovered from it provided the deeply sampled blood TCRbeta repertoires that made up the dataset. The prospective study material was composed of cDNA or gDNA derived from T cells, B-cell-depleted T cells, or PBMCs. The samples were drawn from the first 160 participants of the ongoing ImmuneRACE study and from 1,254 subjects provided by 6 global collaborators. Where HLA class I and class II types were available, the types were taken from metadata supplied by the sample provider, not from assay-based typing. The sample metadata nearly always contained a de-identified subject ID, COVID-19 status, age in years and sex. The repertoires were released in a freely available public database intended as a resource for research on the immune response to SARS-CoV-2.

Whole blood was collected in K2EDTA tubes by collaborating institutions according to the institutions' own protocols. For TCRbeta analysis, collaborators shipped samples as frozen whole blood, isolated PBMCs, or DNA extracted from either of those sample types. Overall results and qualifications from the work: The amount of clinical and demographic metadata varied by source and participant and was provided uncurated.

With regard to this clone: There is no known antigen for this receptor. Base quality data are lacking; no much larger clone is found one base away.

Counted from cysteine to phenylalanine, this CDR3 has 14 amino acids. Kept here is only the CDR3 DNA, which spans 42 bases and is read in frame from base 1. Trimming at the junction amounts to 0 bases on V and 12 bases on J, and the germline ends lie 15 bases apart. The CDR1 and CDR2 encoded by the germline V gene are SGHTA and FQGNSA. TCRbeta CDR3 regions were amplified from genomic DNA using the immunoSEQ Assay, a bias-controlled multiplex PCR. On the authors' methods: Nucleated cell counts per sample were estimated from amplification of reference gene primers within the assay. To quantify the absolute abundance of each unique TCRbeta CDR3 rearrangement, sequence reads were collapsed and filtered. For each sample, productive Simpson clonality was calculated as the square root of Simpson's diversity index across productive rearrangements. Entries here come from immuneACCESS through TCRdb and include only in-frame sequences with V and J called. Some clones fail to appear in such tables; in the studies checked, an unresolved V gene covers under half of the shortfall, and the cause of the remainder is unknown. That table is the source of V, J and clone size, and D and trimming were worked out from the DNA. This sample holds roughly 140,000 clones; 80% to 90% were observed only once. Roughly 3.5% of the sample goes to the ten largest clones.

The V and J segments used are TRBV7-2 and TRBJ2-1; TRBD1 is a weak D gene call, 5 bases matching. The receptor's source is a man aged 70 or older with acute or convalescent COVID-19. The sequenced material came from peripheral blood. The DNA sequence is TGTGCCAGCAGCTTAGCTGGGCAGGGCCGGGTGCAGTTCTTC. Translated, this gives CASSLAGQGRVQFF.